This T cell receptor beta chain is from a study of blood T cell repertoires in COVID-19. Study-wide context: Samples taken during acute and convalescent COVID-19 were collected in the United States, Italy and Spain. In each case, the material was cDNA or gDNA derived from T cells, B-cell-depleted T cells, or PBMCs.

Looked up from germline, CDR1 is DFQATT and CDR2 is SNEGSKA (reference sequence). There are 11 residues in the CDR3. V was pared by 6 bases and J by 7 bases, with 2 bases of the junction left unmatched. In the original processing: It was from reference gene primer amplification that nucleated cell counts were estimated. Sequenced by immunoSEQ multiplex PCR; TCRdb stores in-frame clones only, minus some. V and J calls and clone size follow that table, whereas D and trimming were derived from the DNA. The sample consists of about 40,000 clones, about 88% of them appearing once. The TCR originated in a human donor in a cohort sampled during active COVID-19. Sequenced sample: peripheral blood. This chain joins TRBV20-1 and TRBJ2-1; 8 bases are a match to TRBD1. CDR3 in DNA: TGCAGTGCCCACAGGGGGAATGAGCAGTTCTTC. Translation: CSAHRGNEQFF.